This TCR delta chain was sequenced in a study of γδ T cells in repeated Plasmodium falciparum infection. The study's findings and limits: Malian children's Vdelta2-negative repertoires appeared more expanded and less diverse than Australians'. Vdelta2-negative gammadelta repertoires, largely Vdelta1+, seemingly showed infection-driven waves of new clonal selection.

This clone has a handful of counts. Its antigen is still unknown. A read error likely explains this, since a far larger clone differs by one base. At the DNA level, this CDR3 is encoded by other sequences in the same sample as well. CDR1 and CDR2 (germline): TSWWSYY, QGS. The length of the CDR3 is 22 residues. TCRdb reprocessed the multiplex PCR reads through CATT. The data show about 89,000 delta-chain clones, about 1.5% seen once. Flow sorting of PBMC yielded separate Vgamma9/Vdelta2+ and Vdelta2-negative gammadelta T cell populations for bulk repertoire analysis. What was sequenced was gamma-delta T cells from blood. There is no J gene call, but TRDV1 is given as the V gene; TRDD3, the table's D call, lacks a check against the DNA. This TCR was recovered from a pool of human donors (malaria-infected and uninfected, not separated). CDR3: CALGGPGRPSYAPTGGYAGLIF. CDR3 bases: TGTGCTCTTGGAGGACCGGGTCGGCCTTCCTACGCTCCTACTGGGGGATACGCGGGCCTCATCTTT.